The present TCR beta chain was sequenced within a study of cytomegalovirus exposure and HLA in healthy donors. Points on this clone: Its specificity is unknown.

The CDR3 has 14 residues. The V end was cut by 5 bases, the J end by 6 bases, with 13 bases between. Germline CDR1 and CDR2: LNHNV and YYDKDF (reference sequence). Findings of the study overall: Later examination showed HLA-associated TCR beta chains had greater clonal expansion than equally common others. In vitro, three CMV-associated chains proved specific for CMV antigens.

60 Vbeta and 13 Jbeta primers were used in PCR. Sequencing was performed with immunoSEQ multiplex PCR; in TCRdb, only in-frame clones are kept and a portion is missing. The sample comprises about 130,000 clones, roughly 83% of which are singletons, and around 1.2% rests with the top ten. This sequence joins TRBV15 and TRBJ2-2, with D perhaps matching TRBD1 (5 bases). The TCR comes from a girl aged 2-10 years in good health and CMV-seronegative. The sequencing sample was made of PBMCs. The CDR3 protein is CATSFPRASGELFF. In nucleotides, the CDR3 is TGTGCCACCAGCTTTCCCAGGGCTTCCGGGGAGCTGTTTTTT.